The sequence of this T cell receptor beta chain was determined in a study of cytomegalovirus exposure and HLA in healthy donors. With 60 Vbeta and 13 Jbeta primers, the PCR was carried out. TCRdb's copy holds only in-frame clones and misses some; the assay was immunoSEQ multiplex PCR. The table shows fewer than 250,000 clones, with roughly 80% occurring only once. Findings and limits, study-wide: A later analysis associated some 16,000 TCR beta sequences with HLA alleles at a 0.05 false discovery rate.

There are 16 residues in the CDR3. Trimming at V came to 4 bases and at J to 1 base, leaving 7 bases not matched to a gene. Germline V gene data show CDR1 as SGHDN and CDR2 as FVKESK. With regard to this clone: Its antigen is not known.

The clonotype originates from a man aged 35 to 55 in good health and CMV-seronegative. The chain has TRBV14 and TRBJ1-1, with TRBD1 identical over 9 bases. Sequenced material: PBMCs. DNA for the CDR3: TGTGCCAGCAGCCGACCGGGACAGGGCCCGAACACTGAAGCTTTCTTT. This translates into CASSRPGQGPNTEAFF.